This T cell receptor (beta chain) is drawn from a study of blood T cell repertoires in COVID-19 (dated by TCRdb to 2020 to 2022). Turning to the overall study: Samples from collaborators originated in the United States, Italy and Spain and spanned both the acute and convalescent phases of COVID-19. The prospective study material was composed of cDNA or gDNA derived from T cells, B-cell-depleted T cells, or PBMCs. Deeply sampled blood TCRbeta repertoires from subjects exposed to, actively infected with, or recovered from COVID-19 were included in the dataset. A freely available public database, intended as a resource for researchers studying the immune response to SARS-CoV-2, is where the repertoires were released. Samples were obtained from the ongoing ImmuneRACE study (first 160 participants) and from about 1,300 subjects provided by 6 global collaborators. Sample metadata almost always included a de-identified subject ID, COVID-19 status, age in years and sex. Where available, HLA class I and class II types were obtained from metadata supplied by the sample provider rather than from assay-based typing. The study at large found these results: How much clinical and demographic metadata was included differed by source and by participant, and the metadata was provided uncurated.

V is pared back by 5 bases and J by 4 bases, with 14 bases lying between the germline termini. The CDR1 and CDR2 encoded by the germline V gene are SQVTM and ANQGSEA. CDR3 length: 13 amino acids, cysteine to phenylalanine. The kept DNA is CDR3 alone, 39 bases in frame from the first base. Each collaborating institution followed its own protocols to collect whole blood in K2EDTA tubes. For TCRbeta analysis, collaborators shipped samples in one of three forms: frozen whole blood, isolated PBMCs, or DNA extracted from either of those sample types. TCRbeta CDR3 regions were amplified from genomic DNA by means of the immunoSEQ Assay, a bias-controlled multiplex PCR. The study's processing was this. The number of nucleated cells in each sample was estimated from the amplification of reference gene primers within the assay. To quantify the absolute abundance of each unique TCRbeta CDR3 rearrangement, sequence reads were collapsed and filtered. For each sample, productive Simpson clonality was calculated by taking the square root of Simpson's diversity index across productive rearrangements. TCRdb took this table from immuneACCESS and kept in-frame rearrangements with V and J called. Such tables lack part of the clones; where checked against another copy, unresolved V genes explain under half of the gap, and the rest is unexplained. The V and J calls and clone size come from that table; D and trimming were worked out from the DNA. In all, the sample holds under 100,000 clones, and about 88% of those were seen once. The ten largest make up around 5% of the sample.

On this clone: It lacks a known antigen. Base-call qualities are not available, and no considerably larger clone is one nucleotide away.

Source material: peripheral blood. The receptor's source is a man aged 35 to 55 with acute or convalescent COVID-19. The rearranged chain carries TRBV29-1 and TRBJ2-5; a tentative D match to TRBD2 spans 6 bases. The CDR3 region: CSVKPTGGETQYF. Here is the DNA: TGCAGCGTTAAACCGACCGGGGGAGAGACCCAGTACTTC. The reference TRBV29-1 and TRBJ2-5 proteins fill in what lies around the CDR3, so the full variable domain reads SAVISQKPSRDICQRGTSLTIQCQVDSQVTMMFWYRQQPGQSLTLIATANQGSEATYESGFVIDKFPISRPNLTFSTLTVSNMSPEDSSIYLCSVKPTGGETQYFGPGTRLLVL.